This TCR beta chain originates from a study of T cells after yellow fever vaccination. From the 5' RACE reads, TCRdb called clonotypes with MiXCR, one entry per CDR3 protein. This table holds just under 600,000 distinct CDR3 sequences, roughly 13% found once. The CDR3 has 14 residues. The germline V gene has CDR1 SGHDN and CDR2 FVKESK. V dropped 3 bases and J dropped 2 bases, with 11 bases sitting between them. V gene TRBV14 combines with J gene TRBJ2-7; D possibly corresponds to TRBD1 (7 bases). The clonotype originates from a man between 25 and 39 years old who received the YFV17D yellow fever vaccine. The sequencing used PBMCs, collected on the day of the yellow fever booster vaccination. CDR3: CASSQQGGPYEQYF. The CDR3 DNA follows: TGTGCCAGCAGCCAGCAGGGGGGCCCCTACGAGCAGTACTTC.